The 11 T cell receptor beta chains below were found in one sample sequenced in a study of T cells in women clearing cervical HPV infection. Method: immunoSEQ multiplex PCR; TCRdb's copy keeps in-frame clones and lacks some. The sample features about 20,000 clones, with about 3% in its top ten. The sample comprised blood buffy coat. The receptor set was obtained from a woman between 18 and 70 years old with a cervical HPV16 infection that either progressed to CIN3+ or cleared (not recorded which).

Worth noting for this clone: Read data end 3 residues before the CDR3 end; the end is taken from the germline J gene. The V gene is TRBV5-8, the J gene TRBJ2-7; TRBD2 is a possible D gene (7 bases). The germline V gene encodes CDR1 SGHTS and CDR2 YDEGEE. The CDR3 has 15 residues. The V end was cut by 2 bases, the J end by 4 bases, with 16 bases between. The part of the CDR3 DNA that was read is TGTGCCAGCAGCTTCCTCCGGGGGGCAAGATACGAG. It codes for CASSFLRGARYE. The CDR3 reads in full as CASSFLRGARYEQYF.

Concerning this clone: The read halts 3 residues ahead of the CDR3 end, with the missing end drawn from the germline J gene. The chain is built from TRBV2 and TRBJ2-3; D call uncertain. Trimming took 6 bases from V and 0 from J, leaving 10 bases between them. This CDR3 has 14 amino acids. CDR1 is SNHLY, CDR2 FYNNEI, per germline. CDR3 DNA, as far as it was read: TGTGCCAGCAGCCAAGCGACCAGCACAGATACG. Encoded protein: CASSQATSTDT. The CDR3 reads in full as CASSQATSTDTQYF. Supplemented by reference TRBV2 and TRBJ2-3, the full variable domain reads EPEVTQTPSHQVTQMGQEVILRCVPISNHLYFYWYRQILGQKVEFLVSFYNNEISEKSEIFDDQFSVERPDGSNFTLKIRSTKLEDSAMYFCASSQATSTDTQYFGPGTRLTVL.

Points on this clone: Coverage ceases 3 residues before the CDR3 finishes, and the germline J gene fills in the end. This sequence joins TRBV5-6 and TRBJ1-2; 8 positions agree with TRBD1. Germline V gene data show CDR1 as SGHDT and CDR2 as YYEEEE. The V gene end was trimmed by 4 bases and the J gene end by 7 bases; junction bases not matched to a gene: 6. The CDR3 contains 13 residues. The DNA read from the CDR3 is TGTGCCAGCAGCCCTCAGGGGGCGCCTGGC. It translates to CASSPQGAPG. The whole CDR3 protein reads CASSPQGAPGYTF.

A note on this clone: The CDR3 is cut off 3 residues early in the read; its end comes from the germline J gene. The chain carries TRBV30 and TRBJ1-5, with 8 bases identical to TRBD1. Unmatched junction bases numbered 4, after V lost 0 bases and J lost 3 bases. Germline-derived CDR1 and CDR2 are GTSNPN and SVGIG (reference sequence). This CDR3 has 15 amino acids. CDR3 region: CAWSVQTGVNQPQHF. The part of the CDR3 DNA that was read is TGTGCCTGGAGTGTACAGACAGGGGTCAATCAGCCC.

Note on this clone: The CDR3 end falls 3 residues outside the read, so it is completed with the germline J gene. The chain uses TRBV7-9 and TRBJ1-1, with D possibly matching TRBD1 (5 bases). The CDR3 length is 13 residues. The germline V and J ends were trimmed by 4 bases and 6 bases, with 12 bases remaining between them. Germline V gene lookup returns CDR1 SEHNR and CDR2 FQNEAQ (reference sequence). CDR3: CASSSYTGAEAFF. The sequenced CDR3 bases are TGTGCCAGCAGCTCATATACGGGGGCTGAA.

Frequency places this clone as medium-sized (0.01 to 0.1%). The CDR3 end falls 3 residues outside the read, so it is completed with the germline J gene. The chain couples TRBV18 to TRBJ1-4; TRBD1 matches at 7 bases. The CDR3 runs to 15 residues. The germline gives CDR1 KGHSH, CDR2 LQKENI. V trimming: 0 bases; J trimming: 5 bases; junction bases outside the gene matches: 3. The CDR3 region is CASSPPGRGNEKLFF. The CDR3 bases that were read are TGTGCCAGCTCACCACCTGGCAGGGGGAATGAAAAA.

In the case of this clone: The sequence runs out 3 residues before the end of the CDR3; the remainder is reconstructed from the germline J gene. This sequence joins TRBV9 and TRBJ2-5, with D perhaps TRBD2 (5 bases). CDR3 length: 15 residues. Trimming took off 3 bases at V and 4 bases at J, with 16 bases between the two ends. Germline assignment: CDR1 SGDLS and CDR2 YYNGEE. CDR3 DNA, as far as it was read: TGTGCCAGCAGCGGATCCTCTAGCTTCCTAGAGACC. It codes for CASSGSSSFLET. The full-length CDR3 reads as CASSGSSSFLETQYF. Looking up the rest from reference TRBV9 and TRBJ2-5 gives the full variable domain: DSGVTQTPKHLITATGQRVTLRCSPRSGDLSVYWYQQSLDQGLQFLIQYYNGEERAKGNILERFSAQQFPDLHSELNLSSLELGDSALYFCASSGSSSFLETQYFGPGTRLLVL.

With respect to this clone: The CDR3 is cut off 3 residues early in the read; its end comes from the germline J gene. The rearrangement links TRBV5-1 to TRBJ2-2; D perhaps matches TRBD2 (6 bases). The V end was cut by 5 bases, the J end by 1 base, with 9 bases between. Germline CDR1 is SGHRS and CDR2 is YFSETQ. This CDR3 contains 14 residues. The CDR3 protein is CASREGLNTGELFF. The sequenced CDR3 bases are TGCGCCAGCAGGGAGGGACTGAACACCGGGGAG.

As concerns this clone: The CDR3 end lies 3 residues beyond the end of the read and is filled in from the germline J gene. The V call is TRBV5-4, the J call TRBJ2-1, with D possibly being TRBD2 (6 bases). This CDR3 is built from 15 residues. V lost 1 base, J lost 4 bases, and 12 bases lay in between. Germline assignment: CDR1 SGHNT and CDR2 YYREEE (reference sequence). Incomplete CDR3 DNA: TGTGCCAGCAGCTTGCTGGGGGGAGGTTACAATGAG. It yields the protein CASSLLGGGYNE. The full CDR3 protein reads CASSLLGGGYNEQFF.

With respect to this clone: The sequence runs out 3 residues before the end of the CDR3; the remainder is reconstructed from the germline J gene. The V gene is TRBV7-3, the J gene TRBJ2-5, with a tentative D call TRBD2 (5 bases). V was pared by 5 bases and J by 2 bases, with 15 bases between. CDR1 and CDR2 from the germline V gene are SGHTA and FQGTGA. The CDR3 totals 15 residues. CDR3 sequence: CASSLGLAPQETQYF. The CDR3 bases that were read are TGTGCCAGCAGCCTAGGGCTAGCTCCTCAAGAGACC.

Worth noting for this clone: From the germline J gene comes the end of the CDR3, since the read stops 3 residues before it. The chain uses TRBV20-1 and TRBJ2-1; 10 bases are a match to TRBD1. The germline gives CDR1 DFQATT, CDR2 SNEGSKA (reference sequence). Germline trimming cut 0 bases from V and 7 bases from J; bases unmatched to any gene: 9. The CDR3 totals 16 residues. CDR3 region: CSARDASGQGLNEQFF. CDR3 bases read: TGCAGTGCTAGAGACGCGTCGGGACAGGGGTTAAATGAG.